The clone carrying this T cell receptor beta chain was detected many times. Its antigen is unknown. All donors came from Russia, were Caucasian and healthy, and spanned ages roughly 6 to 100. Total RNA, at least 6 micrograms per sample, was extracted from PBMCs. This CDR3 spans 15 amino acids. V dropped 6 bases and J dropped 2; count of bases not matched to a gene: 5. The data originate from a study of blood T cells in healthy people across ages. Study findings and constraints: Compared with aged donors, long-lived donors showed fewer expanded clones, suggesting selection.

A second about 7 to 12 cycle PCR used barcoded and J-beta primers. TCRdb ran MiXCR on the 5' RACE reads and lists one entry per CDR3 protein. The sample records 730,000 or so distinct CDR3 sequences, 40% to 50% being singletons. The sample was blood. The receptor's source is a man older than 75 in good health. This chain joins TRBV12-3 or TRBV12-4 and TRBJ2-3, with 10 bases lining up with TRBD2. Written as DNA, the CDR3 is TGTGCCAGCAGCCCTAGCGGGAGTTACACAGATACGCAGTATTTT. This translates into CASSPSGSYTDTQYF.